This T cell receptor beta chain was observed in a study of control samples from healthy donors and cancer patients. The CDR3 totals 13 residues. Germline V gene data show CDR1 as SEHNR and CDR2 as FQNEAQ (reference sequence). V shed 7 bases and J shed 4 bases, with 13 bases lying between them. The assay was immunoSEQ multiplex PCR, and TCRdb's table has in-frame clones only and misses some. The sample lists around 140,000 clones, roughly 92% occurring once. Source material: blood. The chain couples TRBV7-9 to TRBJ1-2; D uncertain. The origin of this receptor is a man aged 35-49 years in good health. The CDR3 region is CASTLDGIYGYTF. The DNA for the CDR3 is TGTGCCAGCACCCTGGACGGAATCTATGGCTACACCTTC.